The source of this T cell receptor beta chain is a study of blood T cell repertoires in COVID-19. Participants, roughly 18 to 90 years old, spanned around 26 US areas. As concerns this clone: An end of the junction does not agree with germline; a read error may underlie this.

Measured with immunoSEQ multiplex PCR; TCRdb has only the in-frame clones, and not every one. The sample has under 250,000 clones; about 90% are singletons. CDR1 and CDR2 from the germline V gene are SGHRS and YFSETQ. There are 14 residues in the CDR3. The sample was PBMCs or T cells enriched from blood (not recorded which). V is TRBV5-1 and J is TRBJ1-1, with TRBD1 as a possible D gene (5 bases). The receptor comes from a woman aged 25-40 years who had been exposed to COVID-19. The CDR3 region has the DNA TGCGCCAGCAGCTTAGCAGGGTCGGACACTAAAGCTTTCTTT. Residues: CASSLAGSDTKAFF.